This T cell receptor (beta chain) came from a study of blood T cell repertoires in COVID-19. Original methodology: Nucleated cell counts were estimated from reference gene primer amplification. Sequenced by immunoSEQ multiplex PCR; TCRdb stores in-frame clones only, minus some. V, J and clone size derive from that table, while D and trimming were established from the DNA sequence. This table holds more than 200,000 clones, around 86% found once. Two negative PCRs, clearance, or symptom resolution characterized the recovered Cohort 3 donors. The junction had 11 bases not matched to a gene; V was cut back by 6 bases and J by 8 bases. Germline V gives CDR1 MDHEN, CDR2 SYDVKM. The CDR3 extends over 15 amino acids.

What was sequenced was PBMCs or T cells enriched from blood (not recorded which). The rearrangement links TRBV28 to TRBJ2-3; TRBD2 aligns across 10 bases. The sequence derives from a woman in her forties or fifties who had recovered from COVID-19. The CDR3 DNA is TGTGCCAGCAGCGAAATTCATAGCGGGAGGAGTACGCAGTATTTT. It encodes CASSEIHSGRSTQYF.